The T cell receptor beta chain under discussion was sequenced for a study of OX40 agonist ivuxolimab in advanced cancers. About this clone itself: No antigen is known for it.

The data were produced by immunoSEQ multiplex PCR, yet TCRdb's version contains in-frame clones alone and is incomplete. The data contain 15,000 to 25,000 clones, approximately 73% of them seen just once; the ten biggest clones take up roughly 12%. The CDR3 has 15 amino acids. Germline values: CDR1 SGHDT, CDR2 YYEEEE. With V trimmed by 4 bases and J by 2 bases, 8 bases remained unmatched. General study points: Relative to CD4+ cells, CD8+ T cells on average had more expanded clones. Low normalized T-cell clonal expansion also characterized some of the nonresponders. Both CD4+ and CD8+ T cell populations in blood had undergone clonal expansion by week 6 at 0.1 to 3.0 mg/kg.

The sample in question was CD4+ or CD8+ T cells sorted from blood, obtained in a trial of the OX40 agonist ivuxolimab. This clonotype originated in an adult with an advanced solid tumor such as melanoma, head and neck, liver or kidney cancer. This chain links TRBV5-6 with TRBJ2-7; 8 nucleotides align to TRBD1. The DNA for the CDR3 is TGTGCCAGCAGCGGGACCGGGACAGGTGCCTACGAGCAGTACTTC. Protein product: CASSGTGTGAYEQYF. Full variable domain (outside the CDR3, taken from reference TRBV5-6 and TRBJ2-7): DAGVTQSPTHLIKTRGQQVTLRCSPKSGHDTVSWYQQALGQGPQFIFQYYEEEERQRGNFPDRFSGHQFPNYSSELNVNALLLGDSALYLCASSGTGTGAYEQYFGPGTRLTVT.